Listed below are T cell receptor beta chains from one sample, sequenced in a study of cytomegalovirus exposure and HLA in healthy donors. Profiling relied on immunoSEQ multiplex PCR, and the TCRdb table lists in-frame clones only, not all of them. Of about 150,000 clones listed, about 80% are singletons. The sequencing sample was made of PBMCs. These receptor sequences come from a young man in good health and CMV-seropositive. CDR3s include the opening cysteine and the closing phenylalanine or tryptophan. The order of the fields is clone size, D gene, J gene, V gene, CDR3 protein, CDR3 DNA. A D gene is named only where the DNA matches it firmly. Only part of the rows carry a size: once, few, many, or a class if the clone is expanded.

abundance: .; d_gene: .; j_gene: TRBJ2-4; v_gene: TRBV15; CDR3aa: CATSRHDMTKNIQYF; CDR3nt: TGTGCCACCAGCAGACACGACATGACCAAAAACATTCAGTACTTC
abundance: .; d_gene: TRBD2; j_gene: TRBJ2-5; v_gene: TRBV15; CDR3aa: CATSTLREQREGRETQYF; CDR3nt: TGTGCCACCAGCACCCTCCGAGAACAGCGGGAGGGCCGAGAGACCCAGTACTTC
abundance: once; d_gene: .; j_gene: TRBJ2-7; v_gene: TRBV4-2; CDR3aa: CASSLGNGAYEQYF; CDR3nt: TGTGCCAGCAGCCTAGGTAACGGAGCCTACGAGCAGTACTTC
abundance: .; d_gene: .; j_gene: TRBJ2-7; v_gene: TRBV19; CDR3aa: CASSPKGHADYEQYF; CDR3nt: TGTGCCAGTAGCCCGAAGGGACACGCCGACTACGAGCAGTACTTC
abundance: .; d_gene: TRBD1; j_gene: TRBJ2-7; v_gene: TRBV4-1; CDR3aa: CASSQGQGFPYEQYF; CDR3nt: TGCGCCAGCAGCCAAGGACAGGGGTTTCCCTACGAGCAGTACTTC
abundance: once; d_gene: TRBD2; j_gene: TRBJ2-1; v_gene: TRBV7-9; CDR3aa: CASSPIGSSGSGNEQFF; CDR3nt: TGTGCCAGCAGCCCTATAGGGTCTAGCGGGAGTGGGAATGAGCAGTTCTTC
abundance: once; d_gene: TRBD2; j_gene: TRBJ2-7; v_gene: TRBV6-6; CDR3aa: CASSYSPGLADEQYF; CDR3nt: TGTGCCAGCAGTTACTCGCCGGGACTAGCGGACGAGCAGTACTTC
abundance: .; d_gene: .; j_gene: TRBJ1-1; v_gene: TRBV19; CDR3aa: CASSTQGGSEAFF; CDR3nt: TGTGCCAGTAGTACCCAAGGAGGGTCTGAAGCTTTCTTT
abundance: few; d_gene: TRBD1; j_gene: TRBJ2-5; v_gene: TRBV9; CDR3aa: CASSPRPLTGGTETQYF; CDR3nt: TGTGCCAGCAGCCCCCGACCATTGACAGGGGGAACAGAGACCCAGTACTTC
abundance: .; d_gene: TRBD1; j_gene: TRBJ1-4; v_gene: TRBV7-9; CDR3aa: CASSPGGTGGPNEKLFF; CDR3nt: TGTGCCAGCAGCCCAGGGGGGACAGGGGGCCCTAATGAAAAACTGTTTTTT
abundance: .; d_gene: TRBD1; j_gene: TRBJ2-4; v_gene: TRBV11-2; CDR3aa: CASSLDRKNIQYF; CDR3nt: TGTGCCAGCAGCCTGGACAGGAAAAACATTCAGTACTTC
abundance: .; d_gene: .; j_gene: TRBJ2-1; v_gene: TRBV7-6; CDR3aa: CASSQGPTYNEQFF; CDR3nt: TGTGCCAGCAGCCAGGGCCCTACCTACAATGAGCAGTTCTTC
abundance: .; d_gene: TRBD2; j_gene: TRBJ2-3; v_gene: TRBV19; CDR3aa: CASGLAGDSDTQYF; CDR3nt: TGTGCCAGCGGACTAGCGGGAGACTCAGATACGCAGTATTTT
abundance: .; d_gene: TRBD1; j_gene: TRBJ1-1; v_gene: TRBV7-9; CDR3aa: CASSFDRGTEAFF; CDR3nt: TGTGCCAGCAGCTTTGACAGGGGGACTGAAGCTTTCTTT
abundance: .; d_gene: TRBD2; j_gene: TRBJ2-7; v_gene: TRBV28; CDR3aa: CASRKSGTLSYEQYF; CDR3nt: TGTGCCAGCAGAAAGAGCGGGACCCTCTCCTACGAGCAGTACTTC
abundance: once; d_gene: .; j_gene: TRBJ1-2; v_gene: TRBV5-4; CDR3aa: CASSLEAGEYGYTF; CDR3nt: TGTGCCAGCAGCTTGGAAGCAGGGGAGTATGGCTACACCTTC
abundance: .; d_gene: .; j_gene: TRBJ2-7; v_gene: TRBV11-2; CDR3aa: CASSLDLGRTTYEQYF; CDR3nt: TGTGCCAGCAGCTTAGATCTGGGGCGGACTACCTACGAGCAGTACTTC
abundance: .; d_gene: TRBD1; j_gene: TRBJ1-2; v_gene: TRBV11-2; CDR3aa: CASSTNLAGTGNGYTF; CDR3nt: TGTGCCAGCAGCACTAACCTCGCCGGGACAGGGAACGGCTACACCTTC
abundance: once; d_gene: TRBD1; j_gene: TRBJ2-5; v_gene: TRBV7-3; CDR3aa: CASSLSGTGKETQYF; CDR3nt: TGTGCCAGCAGCTTATCCGGGACAGGGAAAGAGACCCAGTACTTC
abundance: .; d_gene: TRBD1; j_gene: TRBJ2-7; v_gene: TRBV5-1; CDR3aa: CASSPLPDRGLDEQYF; CDR3nt: TGCGCCAGCAGCCCGCTACCGGACAGGGGGCTTGACGAGCAGTACTTC
abundance: .; d_gene: .; j_gene: TRBJ1-1; v_gene: TRBV11-2; CDR3aa: CASSLGRRAFF; CDR3nt: TGTGCCAGCAGCTTAGGCAGGAGGGCTTTCTTT
abundance: .; d_gene: .; j_gene: TRBJ2-1; v_gene: TRBV7-8; CDR3aa: CASSLGIRQADYNEQFF; CDR3nt: TGTGCCAGCAGCTTAGGGATTCGACAGGCTGACTACAATGAGCAGTTCTTC
abundance: .; d_gene: TRBD1; j_gene: TRBJ1-1; v_gene: TRBV28; CDR3aa: CASIPGQGASEAFF; CDR3nt: TGTGCCAGCATTCCGGGACAGGGAGCTTCCGAAGCTTTCTTT
abundance: once; d_gene: TRBD1; j_gene: TRBJ2-7; v_gene: TRBV7-9; CDR3aa: CASSPTPGQGTYEQYF; CDR3nt: TGTGCCAGCAGCCCTACTCCGGGACAGGGAACCTACGAGCAGTACTTC
abundance: .; d_gene: .; j_gene: TRBJ2-3; v_gene: TRBV5-1; CDR3aa: CASSFTTGATDTQYF; CDR3nt: TGCGCCAGCAGCTTCACGACAGGCGCTACAGATACGCAGTATTTT
abundance: .; d_gene: TRBD2; j_gene: TRBJ2-7; v_gene: TRBV10-3; CDR3aa: CAISEPGLASYEQYF; CDR3nt: TGTGCCATCAGTGAGCCGGGACTAGCCAGCTACGAGCAGTACTTC
abundance: .; d_gene: .; j_gene: TRBJ1-5; v_gene: TRBV7-8; CDR3aa: CASSPGWFQPQHF; CDR3nt: TGTGCCAGCAGCCCCGGGTGGTTTCAGCCCCAGCATTTT
abundance: .; d_gene: .; j_gene: TRBJ1-2; v_gene: TRBV5-1; CDR3aa: CASSLGQAVPNYGYTF; CDR3nt: TGCGCCAGCAGCTTGGGGCAGGCAGTTCCGAACTATGGCTACACCTTC
abundance: .; d_gene: .; j_gene: TRBJ2-2; v_gene: TRBV11-3; CDR3aa: CASSLGSGPDTGELFF; CDR3nt: TGTGCCAGCAGCTTAGGTAGCGGCCCGGACACCGGGGAGCTGTTTTTT
abundance: .; d_gene: .; j_gene: TRBJ2-7; v_gene: TRBV2; CDR3aa: CASSDARSYEQYF; CDR3nt: TGTGCCAGCAGTGATGCGAGATCCTACGAGCAGTACTTC
abundance: .; d_gene: .; j_gene: TRBJ1-1; v_gene: TRBV23-1; CDR3aa: CASSLLKGQHTEAFF; CDR3nt: TGCGCCAGCAGCCTTCTAAAGGGGCAGCACACTGAAGCTTTCTTT
abundance: .; d_gene: TRBD1; j_gene: TRBJ2-7; v_gene: TRBV18; CDR3aa: CASSPRTGGSHEQYF; CDR3nt: TGTGCCAGCTCACCCCGGACAGGGGGCTCCCACGAGCAGTACTTC
abundance: .; d_gene: TRBD1; j_gene: TRBJ2-3; v_gene: TRBV7-2; CDR3aa: CASSSPTGGYTDTQYF; CDR3nt: TGTGCCAGCAGCTCGCCGACAGGGGGGTATACAGATACGCAGTATTTT
abundance: .; d_gene: .; j_gene: TRBJ1-2; v_gene: TRBV4-2; CDR3aa: CASSQESRNYGYTF; CDR3nt: TGTGCCAGCAGCCAAGAGTCCAGGAATTATGGCTACACCTTC
abundance: .; d_gene: TRBD1; j_gene: TRBJ2-2; v_gene: TRBV7-2; CDR3aa: CASSLADRATGELFF; CDR3nt: TGTGCCAGCAGCTTAGCCGACAGGGCTACCGGGGAGCTGTTTTTT
abundance: .; d_gene: .; j_gene: TRBJ1-2; v_gene: TRBV11-1; CDR3aa: CASSGTNYGYTF; CDR3nt: TGTGCCAGCAGCGGCACCAACTATGGCTACACCTTC
abundance: .; d_gene: TRBD1; j_gene: TRBJ1-5; v_gene: TRBV7-6; CDR3aa: CASSLGDRGNQPQHF; CDR3nt: TGTGCCAGCAGCTTAGGGGACAGAGGTAATCAGCCCCAGCATTTT
abundance: .; d_gene: .; j_gene: TRBJ2-1; v_gene: TRBV28; CDR3aa: CASSWQYNEQFF; CDR3nt: TGTGCCAGCAGTTGGCAGTACAATGAGCAGTTCTTC
abundance: .; d_gene: .; j_gene: TRBJ2-5; v_gene: TRBV5-6; CDR3aa: CASSLGPATQYF; CDR3nt: TGTGCCAGCAGTCTGGGCCCCGCGACCCAGTACTTC
abundance: .; d_gene: TRBD2; j_gene: TRBJ2-1; v_gene: TRBV30; CDR3aa: CAWSQGLAGGEQFF; CDR3nt: TGTGCCTGGAGTCAGGGACTAGCGGGCGGAGAGCAGTTCTTC
abundance: once; d_gene: .; j_gene: TRBJ2-7; v_gene: TRBV18; CDR3aa: CASSPNEGSYEQYF; CDR3nt: TGTGCCAGCTCACCAAACGAGGGATCCTACGAGCAGTACTTC
abundance: .; d_gene: TRBD1; j_gene: TRBJ1-1; v_gene: TRBV9; CDR3aa: CASSVVKGTGAFAFF; CDR3nt: TGTGCCAGCAGCGTAGTCAAGGGGACAGGGGCGTTTGCTTTCTTT
abundance: .; d_gene: TRBD2; j_gene: TRBJ2-7; v_gene: TRBV29-1; CDR3aa: CSVEEGAVGLAGGGSSYEQYF; CDR3nt: TGCAGCGTTGAAGAGGGAGCGGTGGGACTAGCGGGAGGAGGGAGCTCCTACGAGCAGTACTTC
abundance: once; d_gene: .; j_gene: TRBJ1-3; v_gene: TRBV7-3; CDR3aa: CASSSTGSGNTIYF; CDR3nt: TGTGCCAGCAGCTCTACAGGGTCCGGAAACACCATATATTTT
abundance: .; d_gene: .; j_gene: TRBJ2-7; v_gene: TRBV27; CDR3aa: CASSSGGPVEQYF; CDR3nt: TGTGCCAGCAGTTCAGGGGGGCCGGTCGAGCAGTACTTC
abundance: .; d_gene: TRBD2; j_gene: TRBJ2-7; v_gene: TRBV2; CDR3aa: CASSDRLAGASEQYF; CDR3nt: TGTGCCAGCAGCGACCGACTAGCGGGAGCTAGCGAGCAGTACTTC
abundance: .; d_gene: .; j_gene: TRBJ2-5; v_gene: TRBV5-6; CDR3aa: CASSLGGLGETQYF; CDR3nt: TGTGCCAGCAGCTTGGGAGGGCTTGGAGAGACCCAGTACTTC
abundance: .; d_gene: TRBD2; j_gene: TRBJ2-7; v_gene: TRBV2; CDR3aa: CASSRLADLYEQYF; CDR3nt: TGTGCCAGCAGCCGACTAGCGGACCTGTACGAGCAGTACTTC